This TCR beta chain derives from a study of cytomegalovirus exposure and HLA in healthy donors. Findings and caveats of the study: TCR beta chains numbering 164 were designated cytomegalovirus-associated. The classifier reportedly diagnosed cytomegalovirus status with high specificity and sensitivity. The tendency of first-cohort TCR clusters to co-occur in the 130 or so validation repertoires was identified by a subsequent analysis.

As regards this clone: Its antigen is not known.

Profiled with immunoSEQ multiplex PCR; TCRdb holds only in-frame clones, not every one. The sample lists 59,000 or so clones; roughly nine tenths were seen once. With V trimmed by 3 bases and J by 0 bases, 7 bases remained unmatched. The CDR3 totals 16 residues. Germline CDR1 SGHRS, CDR2 YFSETQ. The sequenced sample was PBMCs. This chain uses TRBV5-1 with TRBJ1-1; 8 bases agree with TRBD1. The origin of this receptor is a woman aged 18-35 years in good health and CMV-seronegative. The CDR3: CASSSGQGNMNTEAFF. The CDR3 DNA reads as TGCGCCAGCAGCTCCGGACAGGGCAACATGAACACTGAAGCTTTCTTT.